This record concerns one T cell receptor (beta chain) sequence. Antigen specificity is unknown. The CDR3 covers 15 residues. The V gene lost 1 base and the J gene lost 2 bases, with 9 bases spanning the gap. Germline CDR1 SGHTA, CDR2 FQGNSA. Assay used: immunoSEQ multiplex PCR; TCRdb lists only in-frame clones, some missing. Of fewer than 65,000 clones in the sample, 84% were seen once. Excluded were patients having autoimmune disease history or systemic immunosuppression. Baseline, cycle 4 day 1, and cycle 7 day 1 were the blood sampling points. This record belongs to a study of OX40 agonist ivuxolimab in advanced cancers. Findings and limits, study-wide: Clonal expansion was among the lowest in partial responders at 0.1-3.0 mg/kg, especially CD8+.

The material was CD4+ or CD8+ T cells sorted from blood, obtained in a trial of the OX40 agonist ivuxolimab. The sequence derives from an adult with an advanced solid tumor such as melanoma, head and neck, liver or kidney cancer. The chain recombines TRBV7-2 with TRBJ1-5; no clear D gene. CDR3: CASSLDGSGNQPQHF. CDR3 nucleotide sequence: TGTGCCAGCAGCTTAGATGGCTCGGGCAATCAGCCCCAGCATTTT. Supplemented by reference TRBV7-2 and TRBJ1-5, the full variable domain reads GAGVSQSPSNKVTEKGKDVELRCDPISGHTALYWYRQSLGQGLEFLIYFQGNSAPDKSGLPSDRFSAERTGGSVSTLTIQRTQQEDSAVYLCASSLDGSGNQPQHFGDGTRLSIL.